Presented here are 26 T cell receptor beta chains from one specimen sequenced in a study of blood T cells in healthy people across ages. A sample-barcoded 5' primer and a J-beta primer mix were used in a second PCR of roughly 6 to 12 cycles. MiXCR was run by TCRdb on the 5' RACE reads, yielding one entry per CDR3 protein. The table shows around 1,000,000 distinct CDR3 sequences, with 20% to 25% occurring only once. This sample also appeared in a second study, on T cells of mothers and their children.

The sequencing sample was made of blood. The receptor source for this set is a girl aged 2-10 years in good health.

Turning to this clonotype: This could be a read error, since a much larger clone is one nucleotide away. V and J are TRBV12-3 or TRBV12-4 and TRBJ1-2; D gene unclear. Between the trimmed V and J ends, which lost 2 bases and 2 bases, there was a span of 6 bases. The CDR3 totals 13 residues. CDR3 nucleotide sequence: TGTGCCAGCAGTTTACACCTAAACTATGGCTACACCTTC. It translates to CASSLHLNYGYTF.

J is TRBJ2-1 and V is TRBV9; no reliable D call. The CDR3 loop spans 16 amino acids. Germline CDR1 is SGDLS and CDR2 is YYNGEE. V shed 3 bases and J shed 2 bases, with 15 bases lying between them. CDR3 sequence reads: CASSDNPAWPYNEQFF. In DNA form, the CDR3 reads TGTGCCAGCAGCGATAATCCAGCCTGGCCCTACAATGAGCAGTTCTTC.

The chain employs TRBV7-2 and TRBJ2-5, with 9 positions matching TRBD1. This CDR3 comprises 16 residues. After removal of 4 bases from V and 4 bases from J, the junction contained 10 bases not matched to a gene. Germline CDR1 and CDR2: SGHTA and FQGNSA. The CDR3 sequence: CASSSPRTGVGETQYF. CDR3 nucleotide sequence: TGTGCCAGCAGCTCCCCAAGGACAGGGGTCGGAGAGACCCAGTACTTC.

This clonotype has a handful of counts. This chain joins TRBV7-9 and TRBJ2-1, with 7 bases matching TRBD2. The germline CDR1 and CDR2 sequences are SEHNR and FQNEAQ (reference sequence). Trimming cost V 5 bases and J 4 bases; bases outside gene matches: 11. The CDR3 totals 16 residues. Written as DNA, the CDR3 is TGTGCCAGCAGCCCCTCGTGGGGCGGGGGATACAATGAGCAGTTCTTC. It codes for CASSPSWGGGYNEQFF.

This chain links TRBV5-1 with TRBJ2-5; no clear D gene. Trimming shortened V by 2 bases and J by 2 bases, and 13 bases separated the two germline ends. This CDR3 contains 15 residues. Germline CDR1 and CDR2: SGHRS and YFSETQ. CDR3 sequence reads: CASSFTGISQETQYF. CDR3 DNA: TGCGCCAGCAGCTTTACGGGTATCTCACAAGAGACCCAGTACTTC. The full variable domain, in which reference TRBV5-1 and TRBJ2-5 provide the parts outside the CDR3, is KAGVTQTPRYLIKTRGQQVTLSCSPISGHRSVSWYQQTPGQGLQFLFEYFSETQRNKGNFPGRFSGRQFSNSRSEMNVSTLELGDSALYLCASSFTGISQETQYFGPGTRLLVL.

As DNA, the CDR3 is TGCAGTGCCTGGGCTCGAGAGTCCTACGAGCAGTACTTC. This gives the protein CSAWARESYEQYF. The rearrangement joins TRBV20-1 to TRBJ2-7, with no clear D. Trimming stripped 6 bases from V and 1 base from J, with 13 bases between. This CDR3 comprises 13 residues. Germline lookup yields CDR1 DFQATT and CDR2 SNEGSKA (reference sequence).

The sample holds a few counts of this clonotype. The chain links TRBV20-1 to TRBJ1-1, with unresolved D. Trimming took off 3 bases at V and 10 bases at J, with 15 bases between the two ends. Germline CDR1 is DFQATT and CDR2 is SNEGSKA (reference sequence). The CDR3 runs to 12 residues. DNA for the CDR3: TGCAGTGCTAGGAGGCTGTCAGGCGGAGCTTTCTTT. Protein: CSARRLSGGAFF.

This clonotype was detected only a few times. The genes are TRBV20-1 and TRBJ1-1; D is ambiguous. The CDR3 sequence is 14 residues long. V gave up 2 bases and J gave up 7 bases, with 17 bases separating them. CDR1 is DFQATT and CDR2 is SNEGSKA in the germline V gene (reference sequence). CDR3: CSARLPESFGEAFF. In nucleotides, the CDR3 is TGCAGTGCTAGACTCCCCGAGTCCTTTGGTGAAGCTTTCTTT.

The chain joins TRBV7-3 to TRBJ1-1; no reliable D call. The CDR3 runs 13 residues. The V end was cut by 6 bases, the J end by 1 base, with 9 bases between. Germline V gene sequence: CDR1 SGHTA, CDR2 FQGTGA. The CDR3 loop reads CASRLVPNTEAFF. The CDR3 DNA reads TGTGCCAGCAGACTCGTACCGAACACTGAAGCTTTCTTT. The full variable domain, rest sourced from reference TRBV7-3 and TRBJ1-1, is GAGVSQTPSNKVTEKGKYVELRCDPISGHTALYWYRQSLGQGPEFLIYFQGTGAADDSGLPNDRFFAVRPEGSVSTLKIQRTERGDSAVYLCASRLVPNTEAFFGQGTRLTVV.

The V gene is TRBV28, the J gene TRBJ1-5; the D is unclear. The germline V gene has CDR1 MDHEN and CDR2 SYDVKM. The V gene lost 5 bases and the J gene lost 10 bases, with 9 bases spanning the gap. The CDR3 has 11 residues. For the CDR3, the DNA is TGTGCCAGCAGTCTGGCCTCACCCCAGCATTTT. Its translation: CASSLASPQHF.

This clonotype was seen more than once but under ten times. CDR3 residues: CASSLEFGEGEETQYF. CDR3 in DNA: TGCGCCAGCAGCTTAGAATTTGGAGAGGGGGAAGAGACCCAGTACTTC. The chain has TRBV5-1 and TRBJ2-5; the D gene is possibly TRBD1 (6 bases). The ends were cut back, 2 bases at V and 3 bases at J, with 17 bases in the middle. Germline CDR1 is SGHRS and CDR2 is YFSETQ. This CDR3 region has 16 residues.

The CDR3 loop is CACRDTYNEQFF. DNA for the CDR3: TGTGCCTGCCGGGACACGTACAATGAGCAGTTCTTC. The J gene is TRBJ2-1, the V gene TRBV12-3 or TRBV12-4; maybe TRBD1 (6 bases). This CDR3 spans 12 amino acids. Trimming stripped 11 bases from V and 4 bases from J, with 12 bases between.

The chain employs TRBV5-1 and TRBJ1-1; 9 bases agree with TRBD1. The junction had 10 bases not matched to a gene; V was cut back by 6 bases and J by 1 base. The CDR3 spans 16 residues. Germline CDR1 is SGHRS and CDR2 is YFSETQ. The CDR3 spells CASTFSPGQGNTEAFF. Written as DNA, the CDR3 is TGCGCCAGCACCTTTTCCCCGGGACAGGGGAACACTGAAGCTTTCTTT.

V usage is TRBV6-6 and J usage is TRBJ1-1; D remains unclear. Germline V gene lookup returns CDR1 MNHNY and CDR2 SVGAGI (reference sequence). V lost 4 bases and J 6 bases, leaving 9 bases between the germline ends. This CDR3 has 12 amino acids. The CDR3 coding sequence is TGTGCCAGCAGTTTCAAAAGAGCTGAAGCTTTCTTT. Translated: CASSFKRAEAFF.

This clonotype has a handful of counts. This chain joins TRBV3-1 and TRBJ2-5, with a tentative D call TRBD2 (6 bases). With 3 bases removed from V and 2 bases from J, the gap between germline ends came to 7 bases. This CDR3 is 13 amino acids long. Germline V gene sequence: CDR1 LGHDT, CDR2 YNNKEL (reference sequence). The CDR3 region is CASSHRGQETQYF. CDR3 DNA sequence: TGTGCCAGCAGCCATCGGGGGCAAGAGACCCAGTACTTC.

The chain has TRBV28 and TRBJ2-2, with unresolved D. The CDR3 covers 16 residues. Germline V gene data show CDR1 as MDHEN and CDR2 as SYDVKM. V gave up 3 bases and J gave up 4 bases, with 15 bases separating them. The CDR3 here is CASSFSLRYFTGELFF. CDR3 coding DNA: TGTGCCAGCAGTTTCAGCCTACGTTACTTCACCGGGGAGCTGTTTTTT.

This clonotype was seen only a few times. The J gene is TRBJ1-5, the V gene TRBV6-1, with 7 nucleotides matching TRBD1. J was trimmed by 3 bases and V by 8 bases; bases with no gene match: 7. The CDR3 spans 14 residues. Germline loops: CDR1 MNHNS, CDR2 SASEGT. CDR3 coding DNA: TGTGCCAGCGCATCACAGGGGACCAATCAGCCCCAGCATTTT. It is translated as CASASQGTNQPQHF.

The DNA for the CDR3 is TGTGCCAGCAGCATATCGACGGGACAGAAAAATGAAAAACTGTTTTTT. It yields the protein CASSISTGQKNEKLFF. The chain recombines TRBV9 with TRBJ1-4; the match to TRBD1 covers 7 bases. The trim removed 4 bases at V and 5 bases at J, leaving 11 bases unmatched. Germline loops: CDR1 SGDLS, CDR2 YYNGEE. The CDR3 is 16 amino acids.

A few counts support this clonotype. CDR3 DNA sequence: TGTGCCAGCGTGTACAGGGGTGGCACTGAAGCTTTCTTT. Its translation: CASVYRGGTEAFF. The rearrangement uses TRBV2 and TRBJ1-1; 7 bases are shared with TRBD1. Losses at the gene ends were 8 bases for V and 4 bases for J; bases not matched to a gene: 7. Germline V CDR1 and CDR2: SNHLY, FYNNEI. CDR3 length equals 13 residues.

This clonotype has only a few counts. This chain links TRBV6-1 with TRBJ1-1; D possibly corresponds to TRBD1 (5 bases). Germline CDR1 is MNHNS and CDR2 is SASEGT. The CDR3 is 12 residues long. V lost 7 bases and J 3 bases, leaving 9 bases between the germline ends. CDR3 coding DNA: TGTGCCAGCAATGACAGATACACTGAAGCTTTCTTT. This gives the protein CASNDRYTEAFF.

V and J are TRBV20-1 and TRBJ1-2, with D possibly matching TRBD1 (6 bases). V was shortened by 0 bases and J by 7 bases, with 15 bases between the two germline ends. CDR1 is DFQATT and CDR2 is SNEGSKA in the germline V gene (reference sequence). This CDR3 comprises 14 residues. CDR3 protein: CSAREGNREGGYTF. The CDR3 nucleotides read TGCAGTGCTAGAGAGGGGAACAGGGAAGGTGGCTACACCTTC.

The chain joins TRBV4-3 to TRBJ2-1, with 8 bases aligning to TRBD2. Germline V lookup: CDR1 LGHNA, CDR2 YSLEER. The CDR3 is 15 amino acids. Trimming took 0 bases from V and 8 from J; bases not matched to a gene: 6. The DNA of the CDR3 is TGCGCCAGCAGCCAAGAGGGCGGGGGGATCGATGAGCAGTTCTTC. Protein product: CASSQEGGGIDEQFF.

The CDR3 protein is CASSVSRMKFF. CDR3 coding DNA: TGTGCCAGCAGCGTTAGTCGCATGAAGTTTTTT. The J gene is TRBJ1-4, the V gene TRBV9, with D hard to call. The ends were cut back, 2 bases at V and 16 bases at J, with 12 bases in the middle. Germline-derived CDR1 and CDR2 are SGDLS and YYNGEE. This CDR3 comprises 11 residues.

This clonotype was detected a few times. This chain joins TRBV24-1 and TRBJ1-4, with 7 bases aligning to TRBD1. V lost 7 bases to trimming and J lost 5 bases; unmatched junction nucleotides: 3. This CDR3 spans 13 amino acids. CDR1 and CDR2 (germline): KGHDR, SFDVKD. The CDR3 protein is CATSETGNEKLFF. CDR3 nucleotide sequence: TGTGCCACCAGCGAGACAGGGAATGAAAAACTGTTTTTT.

As to this clonotype: Germline is not matched at one junction end, which may reflect a read error. The genes are TRBV12-3 or TRBV12-4 and TRBJ2-3; D tentatively fits TRBD1 or TRBD2 (5 bases each). The CDR3 consists of 15 residues. The CDR3 is CASSLGTASTDTEYF. The DNA of the CDR3 is TGTGCCAGCAGTCTAGGGACGGCTAGCACAGATACGGAGTATTTT.

This clonotype was observed a handful of times. One end of the junction does not line up with germline, which may come from a read error. The chain is built from TRBV15 and TRBJ2-5, with 8 bases fitting TRBD1. CDR1 and CDR2 from the germline V gene are LNHNV and YYDKDF (reference sequence). The CDR3 runs to 14 residues. The CDR3 is CTTSPGQAQETQYF. CDR3 nucleotides: TGTACCACCAGCCCGGGACAGGCCCAGGAGACCCAGTACTTC. The whole variable domain, remainder taken from reference TRBV15 and TRBJ2-5, is DAMVIQNPRYQVTQFGKPVTLSCSQTLNHNVMYWYQQKSSQAPKLLFHYYDKDFNNEADTPDNFQSRRPNTSFCFLDIRSPGLGDTAMYLCTTSPGQAQETQYFGPGTRLLVL.